This entry concerns a single T cell receptor (beta chain). Assay: immunoSEQ multiplex PCR; the TCRdb copy retains only in-frame clones and omits some. The profile shows under 65,000 clones, roughly 93% of them singletons. The data belong to a study of T cell changes during pregnancy in multiple sclerosis. Germline CDR1 reads SGHTA; CDR2 reads FQGTGA. The V and J ends lost 5 bases and 3 bases respectively, with 19 bases between them. The CDR3 spans 16 residues. Sequencing was performed on CD8+ T cells from peripheral blood mononuclear cells, taken in the second trimester of pregnancy. The clonotype comes from a female donor with multiple sclerosis, enrolled in a pregnancy study. The V call is TRBV7-3, the J call TRBJ2-5; possible D gene TRBD2, 6 bases. CDR3 in DNA: TGTGCCAGCAGCCCCCTAGGGAGGACGATAGAAGAGACCCAGTACTTC. This encodes CASSPLGRTIEETQYF.